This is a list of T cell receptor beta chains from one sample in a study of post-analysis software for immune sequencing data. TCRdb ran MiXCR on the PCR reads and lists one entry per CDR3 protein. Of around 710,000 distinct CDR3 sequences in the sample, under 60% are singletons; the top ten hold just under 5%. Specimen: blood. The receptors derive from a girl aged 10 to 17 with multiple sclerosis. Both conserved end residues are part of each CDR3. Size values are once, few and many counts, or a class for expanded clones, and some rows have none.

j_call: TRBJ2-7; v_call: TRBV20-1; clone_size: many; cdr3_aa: CSAHLSSGDPSVEQYF
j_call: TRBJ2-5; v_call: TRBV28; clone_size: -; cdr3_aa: CASSFFSGAGTQYF
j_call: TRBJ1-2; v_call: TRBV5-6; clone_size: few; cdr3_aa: CASSLAPDHYGYTF
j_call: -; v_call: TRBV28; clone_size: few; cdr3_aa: CATGKQGPGYGEQYF
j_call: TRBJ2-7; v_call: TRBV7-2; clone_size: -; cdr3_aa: CASSLAWQGEQYF
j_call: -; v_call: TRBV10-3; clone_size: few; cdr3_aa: CAISAVAGGVETQYF
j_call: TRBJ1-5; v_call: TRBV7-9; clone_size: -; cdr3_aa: CASSLDGTQNQPQHF
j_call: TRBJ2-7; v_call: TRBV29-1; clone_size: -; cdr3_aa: CSVGPPTSGRAGYEQYF
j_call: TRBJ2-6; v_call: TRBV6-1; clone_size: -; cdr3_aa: CASSETGSGANVLTF
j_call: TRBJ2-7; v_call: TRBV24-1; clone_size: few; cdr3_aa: CATSDSGQGYEQYF
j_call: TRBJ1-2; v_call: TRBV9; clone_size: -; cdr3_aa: CASSGLDGYTF
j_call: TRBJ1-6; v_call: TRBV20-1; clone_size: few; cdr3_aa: CSARDQAGSYNSPLHF
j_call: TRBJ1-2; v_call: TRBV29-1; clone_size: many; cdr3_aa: CSVGSGRDYGYTF
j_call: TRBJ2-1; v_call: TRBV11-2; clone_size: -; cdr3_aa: CASSSVRGTHNEQFF
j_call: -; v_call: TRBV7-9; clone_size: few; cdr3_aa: CASSLPVGTSGSKTQYF
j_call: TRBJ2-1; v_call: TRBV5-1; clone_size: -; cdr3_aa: CASSLGPLGNEQFF
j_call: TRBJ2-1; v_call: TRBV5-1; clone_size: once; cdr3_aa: CASSKGESSYNEQFF
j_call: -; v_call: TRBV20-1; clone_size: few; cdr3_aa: CSASVIAGLETQYF
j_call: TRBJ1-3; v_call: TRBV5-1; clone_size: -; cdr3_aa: CASSPGGSGNTIYF
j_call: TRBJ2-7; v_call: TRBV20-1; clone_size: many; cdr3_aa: CSARDRASDVEQYF
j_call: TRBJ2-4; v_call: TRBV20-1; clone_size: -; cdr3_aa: CSARDLLADIKNIQYF
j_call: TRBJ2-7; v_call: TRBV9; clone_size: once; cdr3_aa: CASSGGQFSYEQYF
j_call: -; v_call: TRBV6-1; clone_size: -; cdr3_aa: CASSRQSLYEQYF
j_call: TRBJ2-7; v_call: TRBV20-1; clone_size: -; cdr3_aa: CSASYYSYEQYF
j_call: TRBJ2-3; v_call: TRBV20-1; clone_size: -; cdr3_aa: CSGDSHSTDTQYF
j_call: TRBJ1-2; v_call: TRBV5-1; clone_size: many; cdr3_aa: CASSLGQSTRYGYTF
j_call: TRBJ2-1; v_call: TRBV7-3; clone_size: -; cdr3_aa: CASSRTPGGAGNSEQFF
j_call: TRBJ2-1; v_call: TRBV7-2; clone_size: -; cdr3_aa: CASSPFPGNEQFF
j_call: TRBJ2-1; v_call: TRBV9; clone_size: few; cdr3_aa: CASSVDDYNEQFF
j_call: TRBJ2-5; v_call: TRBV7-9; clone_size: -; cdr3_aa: CASSPKGTVETQYF
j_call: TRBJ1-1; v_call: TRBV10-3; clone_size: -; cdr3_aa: CAIRGGGGQATEAFF